This T cell receptor (beta chain) appears in the sequencing data of a study of T cell responses to AZD1222 COVID-19 vaccine. This CDR3 is built from 15 residues. CDR1 is SGHRS and CDR2 is YFSETQ in the germline V gene. Trimming removed 2 bases at V and 5 bases at J, with 13 bases between. Assay: immunoSEQ multiplex PCR; the TCRdb copy retains only in-frame clones and omits some. This sample has approximately 130,000 clones, with 92% found just once. Study findings and constraints: Once two AZD1222 doses were given, Spike-specific TCR breadth and depth went up. CD4 TCRs covered the whole spike, strongest at regions 160-218 and 743-854. Just a handful of AZD1222 recipients tested seropositive at baseline. Repertoires were collected only later (after the peak T cell response had occurred).

Regarding this clone: Antigen: not known.

The receptor's source is an adult in good health. The chain uses TRBV5-1 and TRBJ1-4, with a tentative D call TRBD1 (5 bases). This material consisted of peripheral blood, taken on day 0 of AZD1222 vaccination. The CDR3 is CASSFGTGRNEKLFF. As DNA, the CDR3 is TGCGCCAGCAGCTTTGGGACCGGTAGGAATGAAAAACTGTTTTTT.